This T cell receptor beta chain appears in the sequencing data of a study of shared clonotypes between healthy human individuals. Study-level findings and limits: Larger richness was generally estimated for naive than memory subsets.

Positively selected for CCR7, the CD45RO-negative cells used as naive CD8 cells excluded terminally differentiated effector memory CD45RA+ cells. There are 15 residues in the CDR3. Germline values: CDR1 LNHDA, CDR2 SQIVND (reference sequence). V lost 3 bases and J lost 8; bases outside the gene matches: 8. On this clone itself: Its antigen is not known.

Libraries were prepared by immunoSEQ multiplex PCR; TCRdb keeps only in-frame clonotypes and omits some of them. The sample yields about 590,000 clones, just under 97% seen once. This TCR derives from a woman in her twenties or thirties in good health. The rearrangement uses TRBV19 and TRBJ2-1; 9 nucleotides align to TRBD2. The material sequenced was naive CD8+ T cells sorted from blood. The CDR3 region is CASSIWLAGKDEQFF. In DNA, the CDR3 is TGTGCCAGTAGTATTTGGCTAGCGGGAAAGGATGAGCAGTTCTTC.